This TCR beta chain was identified during a study of cytomegalovirus exposure and HLA in healthy donors. TCRdb keeps only in-frame clones here, not all; method: immunoSEQ multiplex PCR. Here the sample spans 110,000 or so clones, about 85% being singletons. The sequencing input was PBMCs. The receptor comes from a young woman in good health and CMV-seronegative.

As DNA, the CDR3 is TGTGCCAGCAGTCTTGACAGGGGAGGTCAGCCCCAGCATTTT. This translates into CASSLDRGGQPQHF. The rearrangement links TRBV6-5 to TRBJ1-5, with 8 bases matching TRBD1. CDR1 and CDR2 (germline): MNHEY, SVGAGI. Trimming removed 5 bases from V and 6 bases from J; junction bases left unmatched: 6. This CDR3 region has 14 residues.